This TCR beta chain is from a study of T cell responses to AZD1222 COVID-19 vaccine. Study results and limitations: Compared with day 0, the breadth and depth of the Spike-specific TCR repertoire rose significantly after two doses of AZD1222. Close to half of spike-specific TCRs reportedly recognize unmutated variant regions. Among vaccine-associated CD4 TCRs, coverage spanned spike, with dominance at 160-218 and 743-854. Clonal diversity was possibly underestimated; the donors were predominantly white British and more often female.

Libraries were prepared by immunoSEQ multiplex PCR; TCRdb keeps only in-frame clonotypes and omits some of them. The table lists 75,000 to 100,000 clones, around 89% of them singletons. Note on this clone: The antigen remains unidentified. Its ends do not fully match the called genes, so a read error is possible.

The clonotype was recovered from an adult in good health. The specimen was peripheral blood, collected on day 0 of AZD1222 vaccination.

The DNA for the CDR3 is TGTGCCAGCAGCCGGGACAGGGTTGCAAGAATCTTC. Translating it yields CASSRDRVARIF. V gene TRBV3-1 (or the pseudogene TRBV3-2) combines with J gene TRBJ2-1, with TRBD1 matching 9 bases. Germline values: CDR1 LGHDT, CDR2 YNNKEL (reference sequence). The CDR3 spans 12 residues.